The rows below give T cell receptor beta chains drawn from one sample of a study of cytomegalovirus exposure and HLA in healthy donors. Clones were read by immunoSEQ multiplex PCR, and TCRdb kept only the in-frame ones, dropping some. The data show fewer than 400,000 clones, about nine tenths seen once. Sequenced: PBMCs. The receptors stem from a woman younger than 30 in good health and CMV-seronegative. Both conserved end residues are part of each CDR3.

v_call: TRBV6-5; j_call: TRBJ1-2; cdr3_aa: CASSLDRNYGYTF
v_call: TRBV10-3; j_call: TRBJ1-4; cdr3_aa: CATMPTGANEKLFF
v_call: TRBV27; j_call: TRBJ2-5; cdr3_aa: CASARTSGQETQYF
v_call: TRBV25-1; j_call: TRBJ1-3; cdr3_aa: CASSARGTGNTIYF
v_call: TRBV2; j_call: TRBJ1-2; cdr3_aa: CASREMTGMNYGYTF
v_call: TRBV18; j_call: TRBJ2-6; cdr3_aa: CASSPSGSGPSGANVLTF
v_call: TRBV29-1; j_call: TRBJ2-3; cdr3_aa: CSVLKLAGTGTDTQYF
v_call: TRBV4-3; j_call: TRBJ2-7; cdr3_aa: CASSQDPRTGPHEQYF
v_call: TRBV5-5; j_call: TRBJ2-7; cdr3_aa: CASSFSWDGSSYEQYF
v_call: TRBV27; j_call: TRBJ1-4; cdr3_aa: CASSWRTGDEKLFF
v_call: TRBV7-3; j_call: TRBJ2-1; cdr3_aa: CASSPGTSFDEQFF
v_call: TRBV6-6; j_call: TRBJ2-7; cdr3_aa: CASSKRGQGPVYEQYF
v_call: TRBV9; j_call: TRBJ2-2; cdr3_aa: CASSASKGELFF
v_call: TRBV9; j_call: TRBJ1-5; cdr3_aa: CASSGGGPLSNQPQHF
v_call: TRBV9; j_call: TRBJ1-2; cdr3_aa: CASSLTNNYGYTF
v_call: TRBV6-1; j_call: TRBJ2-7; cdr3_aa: CASSRAGTGINEQYF
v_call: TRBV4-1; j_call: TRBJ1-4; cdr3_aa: CASSQDTGRPNEKLFF
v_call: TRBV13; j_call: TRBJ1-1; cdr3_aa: CASHVQTGGYTEAFF
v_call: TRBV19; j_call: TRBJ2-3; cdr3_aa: CASSTGTTPPPDTQYF
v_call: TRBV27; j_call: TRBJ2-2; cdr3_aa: CASTQGGLYNTGELFF
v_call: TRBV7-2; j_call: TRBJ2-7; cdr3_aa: CASSLEGPGERKQYF
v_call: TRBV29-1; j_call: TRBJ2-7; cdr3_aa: CSVEDKQSYEQYF